Listed here are 25 T cell receptor beta chains from one sample, sequenced in a study of metastatic and nonmetastatic thyroid tumors. TCRdb ran MiXCR on the PCR reads. In the table there are some 8,800 clones, 20% to 25% of which are singletons. Among the patients, none had received any treatment before thyroid surgery. Sequenced sample: adjacent normal tissue. These TCRs come from a female donor with papillary thyroid cancer or a benign thyroid nodule (not recorded which). Some clones in this sample may be carry-over from other donors' samples.

The V call is TRBV6-1, the J call TRBJ2-7, with D perhaps matching TRBD1 (5 bases). This CDR3 contains 15 residues. CDR1 is MNHNS and CDR2 is SASEGT in the germline V gene. V lost 2 bases, J lost 4 bases, and 15 bases lay in between. The CDR3 nucleotides are TGTGCCAGCAGTGAACCTGGCAGGGATTTATACGAGCAGTACTTC. It specifies CASSEPGRDLYEQYF.

By share, this clone counts as medium-sized. The gene calls are TRBV20-1 and TRBJ2-7; 12 bases map to TRBD1. Germline values: CDR1 DFQATT, CDR2 SNEGSKA (reference sequence). The CDR3 contains 15 residues. V shed 5 bases and J 7 bases; nucleotides not matched to a gene: 12. CDR3 sequence: CSASSPGQGAREQYF. The CDR3 coding sequence is TGCAGTGCTTCCAGTCCGGGACAGGGGGCAAGGGAGCAGTACTTC.

This clone is medium-sized in the sample. The chain uses TRBV27 and TRBJ2-3, with a tentative D call TRBD1 (5 bases). CDR1 is MNHEY, CDR2 SMNVEV, per germline (reference sequence). This CDR3 region has 14 residues. Trimming removed 6 bases from V and 1 base from J, with 11 bases in between. CDR3 loop: CASRDISGTDTQYF. CDR3 DNA sequence: TGTGCCAGCAGGGACATTTCGGGCACAGATACGCAGTATTTT.

V is TRBV7-2 and J is TRBJ2-1; TRBD2 matches at 8 bases. CDR1 is SGHTA, CDR2 FQGNSA, per germline. Trimming cost V 3 bases and J 14 bases; bases outside gene matches: 6. This CDR3 has 12 amino acids. CDR3 DNA sequence: TGTGCCAGCAGCTTCGCCGGGAGGGCCGAGTTCTTC. Translating gives CASSFAGRAEFF.

This clone appeared a few times. The rearrangement uses TRBV28 and TRBJ2-2; a weak D match, TRBD2 (5 bases). Per the germline V gene, CDR1 is MDHEN and CDR2 is SYDVKM. V lost 7 bases to trimming and J lost 9 bases, with 12 bases between them. This CDR3 comprises 12 residues. The CDR3 region has the DNA TGTGCCAGCATCTCCGAGGGTAGGGAGCTGTTTTTT. This translates into CASISEGRELFF.

This clone is classed as medium-sized. V gene TRBV27 combines with J gene TRBJ2-2; no firm D call. Trimming removed 3 bases at V and 6 bases at J, with 14 bases between. Germline-derived CDR1 and CDR2 are MNHEY and SMNVEV (reference sequence). The CDR3 is 15 amino acids. Here the CDR3 reads CASSFGRVEAGELFF. As DNA, the CDR3 is TGTGCCAGCAGTTTTGGCCGGGTCGAAGCCGGGGAGCTGTTTTTT.

The V and J genes are TRBV6-1 and TRBJ1-5, with D uncertain. CDR3 length: 15 amino acids. The germline CDR1 and CDR2 sequences are MNHNS and SASEGT. Trimming removed 7 bases at V and 10 bases at J, with 23 bases between. The DNA of the CDR3 is TGTGCCAGCATCCCAAGGGAGCCGGCGGAACATCCCCAGCATTTT. Its translation is CASIPREPAEHPQHF.

On this clone: At one end, the junction sequence differs from germline, possibly due to a read error. The V call is TRBV6-2 or TRBV6-3, the J call TRBJ2-1; D call uncertain. CDR3 length: 13 residues. The V gene's germline CDR1 is MNHEY and CDR2 SVGEGT. The CDR3 DNA is TGTGCCAGTATCGTCCCCAATGAGGATGAGCTGTTCTTC. Translation: CASIVPNEDELFF.

This clone appeared many times. The rearrangement uses TRBV14 and TRBJ2-7; D gene unclear. Trimming shortened V by 2 bases and J by 3 bases, and 5 bases separated the two germline ends. Germline V gives CDR1 SGHDN, CDR2 FVKESK. CDR3 length: 12 amino acids. Written as DNA, the CDR3 is TGTGCCAGCAGCCAAATACGCTACGAGCAGTACTTC. Residues: CASSQIRYEQYF.

The sample holds a few counts of this clone. This rearrangement joins TRBV19 to TRBJ2-6; no clear D. Trimming cost V 2 bases and J 0 bases, with 5 bases left between them. There are 15 residues in the CDR3. Per the germline V gene, CDR1 is LNHDA and CDR2 is SQIVND (reference sequence). CDR3 nucleotides: TGTGCCAGTAGTATAAAGAACTCTGGGGCCAACGTCCTGACTTTC. It codes for CASSIKNSGANVLTF.

Of note for this clone: Possible read error: a much larger clone is one base away. The CDR3 protein is CASSSVILRTDTQYF. The DNA of the CDR3 is TGCGCCAGCAGCTCCGTGATACTCCGCACAGATACGCAGTATTTT. The chain has TRBV5-1 and TRBJ2-3; D remains unclear. This CDR3 is 15 amino acids long. The germline V and J ends were trimmed by 3 bases and 1 base, with 12 bases remaining between them. Looked up from germline, CDR1 is SGHRS and CDR2 is YFSETQ. Filled out from reference TRBV5-1 and TRBJ2-3, the complete variable domain reads KAGVTQTPRYLIKTRGQQVTLSCSPISGHRSVSWYQQTPGQGLQFLFEYFSETQRNKGNFPGRFSGRQFSNSRSEMNVSTLELGDSALYLCASSSVILRTDTQYFGPGTRLTVL.

By its share, this clone is medium-sized (0.01 to 0.1%). This chain uses TRBV10-3 with TRBJ2-7, with 7 bases lining up with TRBD1. Germline CDR1 is ENHRY and CDR2 is SYGVKD. The CDR3 is 15 amino acids. The V segment lost 3 bases and the J segment 3 bases; nucleotides outside the gene matches: 8. The CDR3 sequence is CAISDPGQKLYEQYF. In DNA form, the CDR3 reads TGTGCCATCAGTGACCCGGGACAGAAGCTCTACGAGCAGTACTTC.

V is TRBV19 and J is TRBJ2-7; D might be TRBD1 or TRBD2, each matching 5 bases. From germline, CDR1 is LNHDA and CDR2 SQIVND (reference sequence). The CDR3 contains 15 residues. The V end was cut by 9 bases, the J end by 7 bases, with 25 bases between. CDR3 bases: TGTGCCAGCATTACAAACGGGGCAGGGTCGGTGGAGCAGTACTTC. This codes for CASITNGAGSVEQYF.

This CDR3 is CASIDDHRQVVIYGYTF. The DNA for the CDR3 is TGTGCCAGCATTGACGACCACCGACAGGTGGTAATATATGGCTACACCTTC. The rearrangement links TRBV6-1 to TRBJ1-2; tentatively, D is TRBD1 (6 bases). Trimming removed 7 bases from V and 5 bases from J, with 26 bases in between. This CDR3 contains 17 residues. Germline CDR1 MNHNS, CDR2 SASEGT.

This clone is termed medium-sized (0.01 to 0.1%). V gene TRBV28 combines with J gene TRBJ1-3; D is unclear. Trimming took 4 bases from V and 0 from J, leaving 10 bases between them. This CDR3 is built from 15 residues. The germline V gene encodes CDR1 MDHEN and CDR2 SYDVKM. The CDR3 reads CASSSGGSSGNTIYF. The DNA for the CDR3 is TGTGCCAGCAGTTCTGGCGGGAGCTCTGGAAACACCATATATTTT.

As for this clone: At one boundary the junction diverges from the germline segment, which might be a read error. The rearrangement uses TRBV6-5 and TRBJ1-2; D remains ambiguous. The CDR3 spans 10 residues. Germline V gene sequence: CDR1 MNHEY, CDR2 SVGAGI. The CDR3 reads CASIKGSYSF. CDR3 nucleotides: TGTGCCAGCATCAAGGGCAGCTACAGCTTC.

By share, this clone counts as medium-sized (0.01 to 0.1%). The CDR3 DNA reads as TGTGCCAGCAGTCCCGGACTACCTCCCGAGCAGTACTTC. This codes for CASSPGLPPEQYF. The chain recombines TRBV27 with TRBJ2-7, with a possible D match to TRBD2 (6 bases). The ends were cut back, 5 bases at V and 6 bases at J, with 14 bases in the middle. CDR3 length: 13 amino acids. Germline CDR1 reads MNHEY; CDR2 reads SMNVEV (reference sequence).

In regard to this clone: This may be a read error, as it is one base from a much larger clone. The conserved phenylalanine or tryptophan normally closing the CDR3 is absent here, so this likely arose from a read error. The gene calls are TRBV14 and TRBJ1-4; D gene uncertain. V lost 2 bases and J lost 8, with 6 bases in between. There are 12 residues in the CDR3. CDR1 and CDR2 from the germline V gene are SGHDN and FVKESK. The CDR3 is CASSQFGEKLFL. CDR3 DNA: TGTGCCAGCAGCCAATTCGGCGAAAAACTGTTTCTT.

This clone was detected a few times. A read error may be the cause here, since a much bigger clone is one base away. This chain links TRBV5-4 with TRBJ2-7; 10 bases map to TRBD1. The CDR3 contains 15 residues. Germline V CDR1 and CDR2: SGHNT, YYREEE (reference sequence). V was clipped by 1 base and J by 2 bases; unmatched bases: 3. The CDR3 loop is CASSLLGTGAYEQYF. Here the CDR3 DNA reads TGTGCCAGCAGCTTGTTGGGGACAGGGGCCTACGAGCAGTACTTC.

V gene TRBV7-8 combines with J gene TRBJ2-3; tentatively, D is TRBD1 or TRBD2 (5 bases each). Trimming shortened V by 3 bases and J by 4 bases, and 8 bases separated the two germline ends. Germline V lookup: CDR1 SGHVS, CDR2 FQNEAQ. The CDR3 loop spans 13 amino acids. CDR3 DNA: TGTGCCAGCAGCTTGCAGGGACCAGATACGCAGTATTTT. It translates to CASSLQGPDTQYF.

V is TRBV6-2 or TRBV6-3 and J is TRBJ1-1; D might be TRBD1 (5 bases). The CDR3 consists of 14 residues. Trimming removed 3 bases from V and 3 bases from J, with 11 bases in between. CDR1 and CDR2 (germline): MNHEY, SVGEGT. The CDR3 reads CASSYNTGHTEAFF. CDR3 nucleotide sequence: TGTGCCAGCAGTTATAATACGGGGCACACTGAAGCTTTCTTT.

This clone has at least ten counts. CDR3 sequence reads: CASSLGGGNTEAFF. As DNA, the CDR3 is TGCGCCAGCAGCTTGGGAGGAGGGAACACTGAAGCTTTCTTT. The chain recombines TRBV5-1 with TRBJ1-1; D is ambiguous. Trimming removed 0 bases from V and 1 base from J, with 7 bases in between. The germline gives CDR1 SGHRS, CDR2 YFSETQ. The CDR3 length is 14 residues.

The CDR3 loop reads CAHRDRGFNEQFF. The CDR3, as DNA: TGTGCCCACCGGGACAGGGGATTCAATGAGCAGTTCTTC. V usage is TRBV11-3 and J usage is TRBJ2-1; 10 bases align to TRBD1. J lost 6 bases, V lost 11 bases, and 7 bases had no gene match. CDR1 is SGHNT, CDR2 YENEEA, per germline. The CDR3 consists of 13 residues.

This clone was counted many times. V gene TRBV20-1 combines with J gene TRBJ2-1; 9 nucleotides line up with TRBD2. Trimming cost V 8 bases and J 4 bases; bases outside gene matches: 12. In germline, CDR1 is DFQATT, CDR2 SNEGSKA (reference sequence). This CDR3 comprises 15 residues. The CDR3 region has the DNA TGCAGTTCCTTCCCTAGCGGGGCGGGGTACAATGAGCAGTTCTTC. Protein: CSSFPSGAGYNEQFF.

This clone is deemed medium-sized (0.01 to 0.1%). The chain links TRBV28 to TRBJ1-4; D is undetermined. Germline V gene sequence: CDR1 MDHEN, CDR2 SYDVKM. V dropped 6 bases and J dropped 10 bases, with 12 bases sitting between them. This CDR3 comprises 12 residues. CDR3 sequence reads: CASSLRSGKLFF. CDR3 nucleotides: TGTGCCAGCAGCCTGAGGTCGGGAAAACTGTTTTTT.